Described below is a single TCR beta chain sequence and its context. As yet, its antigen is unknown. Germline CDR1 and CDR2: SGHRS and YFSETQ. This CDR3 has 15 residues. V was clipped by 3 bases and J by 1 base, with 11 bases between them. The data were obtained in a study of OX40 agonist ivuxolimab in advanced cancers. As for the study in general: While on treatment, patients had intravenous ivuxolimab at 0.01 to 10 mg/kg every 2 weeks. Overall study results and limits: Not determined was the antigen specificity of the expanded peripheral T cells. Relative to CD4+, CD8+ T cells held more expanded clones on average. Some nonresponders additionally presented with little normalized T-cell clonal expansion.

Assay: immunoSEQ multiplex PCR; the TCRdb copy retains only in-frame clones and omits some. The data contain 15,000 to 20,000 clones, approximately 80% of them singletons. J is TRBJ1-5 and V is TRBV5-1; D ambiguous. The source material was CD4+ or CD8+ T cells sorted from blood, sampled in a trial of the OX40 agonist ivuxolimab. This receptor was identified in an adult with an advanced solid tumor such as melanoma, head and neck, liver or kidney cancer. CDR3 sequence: CASSSAGGSNQPQHF. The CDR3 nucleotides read TGCGCCAGCAGCTCGGCGGGTGGAAGCAATCAGCCCCAGCATTTT.